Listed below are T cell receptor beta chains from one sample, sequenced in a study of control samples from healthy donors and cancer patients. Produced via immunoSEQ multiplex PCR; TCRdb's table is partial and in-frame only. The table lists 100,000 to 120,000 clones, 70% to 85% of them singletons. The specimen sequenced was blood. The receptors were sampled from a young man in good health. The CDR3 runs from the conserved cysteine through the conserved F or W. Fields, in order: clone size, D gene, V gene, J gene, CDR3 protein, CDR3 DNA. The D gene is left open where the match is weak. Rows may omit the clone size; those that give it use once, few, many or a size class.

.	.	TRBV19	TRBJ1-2	CASSIDSAGQLYGYTF	TGTGCCAGTAGTATAGATTCGGCAGGCCAGCTCTATGGCTACACCTTC
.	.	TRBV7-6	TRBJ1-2	CASSPEALGSGRYGYTF	TGTGCCAGCAGCCCAGAGGCGCTGGGTAGTGGACGGTATGGCTACACCTTC
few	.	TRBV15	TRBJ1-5	CATSRDIDRPNQPQHF	TGTGCCACCAGCAGAGATATTGACAGACCCAATCAGCCCCAGCATTTT
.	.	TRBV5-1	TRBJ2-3	CASCRGGGTDTQYF	TGCGCCAGCTGTAGGGGCGGGGGCACAGATACGCAGTATTTT
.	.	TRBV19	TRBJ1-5	CASSTAGRGAGINQPQHF	TGTGCCAGTAGTACGGCAGGGAGGGGAGCCGGGATCAATCAGCCCCAGCATTTT
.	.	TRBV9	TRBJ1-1	CASSVEGVATEAFF	TGTGCCAGCAGCGTAGAAGGGGTCGCCACTGAAGCTTTCTTT
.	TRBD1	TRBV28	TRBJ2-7	CASRGQVPTYEQYF	TGTGCCAGCAGGGGACAGGTCCCTACCTACGAGCAGTACTTC
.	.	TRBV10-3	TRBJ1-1	CASREMNTEAFF	TGTGCCTCTCGCGAGATGAACACTGAAGCTTTCTTT
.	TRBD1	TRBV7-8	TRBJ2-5	CASSRGTEQETQYF	TGTGCCAGCAGCCGAGGGACAGAACAAGAGACCCAGTACTTC
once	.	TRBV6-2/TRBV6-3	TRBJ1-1	CASSYSTRNTEAFF	TGTGCCAGCAGTTACTCCACGAGGAACACTGAAGCTTTCTTT
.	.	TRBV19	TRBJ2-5	CASSIDWNLQETQYF	TGTGCCAGTAGTATAGATTGGAATCTACAAGAGACCCAGTACTTC